These T cell receptor beta chains were read from a single sample in a study of CD8 T cells in ankylosing spondylitis. TCRdb re-called the 5' RACE reads through MiXCR, storing one row per CDR3 protein. The sample yields 250,000 to 350,000 distinct CDR3 sequences, 15% to 20% seen once. Sequenced: blood, either unsorted or a sorted T cell fraction (not recorded which). These receptors all come from a male donor with ankylosing spondylitis or in good health (not recorded which). The CDR3 runs from the conserved cysteine through the conserved F or W. Each record gives: clone size, V gene, D gene, J gene, CDR3 protein, CDR3 DNA. The D gene is left open where the match is weak. Only part of the rows carry a size: once, few, many, or a class if the clone is expanded.

NA	TRBV5-1	NA	TRBJ2-1	CASSLARLPTRGDEQFF	TGCGCCAGCAGCTTGGCCAGATTACCGACTAGGGGCGATGAGCAGTTCTTC
NA	TRBV28	TRBD1	TRBJ2-3	CASSPPPGTEPWGYF	TGTGCCAGCAGTCCCCCGCCCGGGACAGAGCCGTGGGGGTATTTT
NA	TRBV10-1	TRBD1	TRBJ1-2	CASSGDRGNGYTF	TGCGCCAGCAGTGGGGACAGGGGAAATGGCTACACCTTC
few	TRBV5-1	NA	TRBJ2-4	CASSPRGGVAKNIQYF	TGCGCCAGCAGCCCCAGAGGCGGAGTCGCCAAAAACATTCAGTACTTC
few	TRBV4-1	NA	TRBJ2-3	CASSRRASADTQYF	TGCGCCAGCAGTCGCCGGGCGTCGGCAGATACGCAGTATTTT
many	TRBV21-1	NA	TRBJ2-1	CASSTRLAGGYNEQFF	TGTGCCAGCAGCACGCGACTAGCGGGAGGCTACAATGAGCAGTTCTTC
few	TRBV7-8	TRBD2	TRBJ2-3	CASSIDSGGGTDTQYF	TGTGCCAGCAGCATCGACAGCGGGGGGGGCACAGATACGCAGTATTTT
many	TRBV20-1	NA	TRBJ2-3	CSARDIGVPPSTDTQYF	TGCAGTGCTAGAGACATTGGGGTGCCGCCTAGCACAGATACGCAGTATTTT
NA	TRBV2	NA	TRBJ1-5	CASSEGRPNQPQHF	TGTGCCAGCAGTGAGGGCAGGCCGAATCAGCCCCAGCATTTT
NA	TRBV5-1	NA	TRBJ1-2	CASSLISDRLNYGYTF	TGCGCCAGCAGCTTAATATCGGATCGTCTTAACTATGGCTACACCTTC
many	TRBV20-1	TRBD2	TRBJ2-1	CSASSLAGAFGEQFF	TGCAGTGCTAGTTCTCTAGCGGGAGCTTTCGGTGAGCAGTTCTTC
NA	TRBV10-3	NA	TRBJ2-1	CATSPGSYNAQFF	TGTGCCACCAGCCCGGGCTCCTACAATGCGCAGTTCTTC
NA	TRBV15	TRBD2	TRBJ2-3	CATSTPRGGVNTQYF	TGTGCCACCAGCACACCACGGGGGGGCGTAAATACGCAGTATTTT
NA	TRBV11-3	TRBD2	TRBJ2-1	CASSLDRGGLGYNEQFF	TGTGCCAGCAGCTTAGATCGGGGGGGCTTAGGGTACAATGAGCAGTTCTTC
NA	TRBV5-1	TRBD1	TRBJ2-1	CASSVGTGALNNEQFF	TGCGCCAGCAGCGTTGGGACAGGGGCCCTTAACAATGAGCAGTTCTTC
few	TRBV28	TRBD1	TRBJ1-1	CASSPGGRGWAEAFF	TGTGCCAGCTCACCAGGGGGCAGGGGATGGGCTGAAGCTTTCTTT
NA	TRBV19	TRBD2	TRBJ2-2	CASSIGGGPTGELFF	TGTGCCAGTAGTATAGGCGGGGGGCCCACCGGGGAGCTGTTTTTT
NA	TRBV12-3/TRBV12-4	NA	TRBJ2-4	CASSDGTTHPGNIQYF	TGTGCCAGCAGCGACGGAACCACCCACCCTGGAAACATTCAGTACTTC
NA	TRBV10-1	NA	TRBJ2-2	CASQATANTGELFF	TGCGCCAGTCAGGCGACGGCGAACACCGGGGAGCTGTTTTTT
many	TRBV5-1	NA	TRBJ2-5	CASMLQETQYF	TGCGCCAGCATGCTCCAAGAGACCCAGTACTTC
NA	TRBV6-5	NA	TRBJ1-1	CASSYGGRMNTEAFF	TGTGCCAGCAGTTATGGGGGACGGATGAACACTGAAGCTTTCTTT
few	TRBV28	NA	TRBJ1-5	CASSRGQSNQPQHF	TGTGCCAGCAGTAGAGGACAGAGTAATCAGCCCCAGCATTTT
NA	TRBV12-3/TRBV12-4	NA	TRBJ1-5	CASGGGGRGQPQHF	TGTGCCAGTGGGGGGGGCGGTAGGGGTCAGCCCCAGCATTTT
few	TRBV20-1	NA	TRBJ1-2	CSVGGVAYGYTF	TGCAGTGTCGGGGGGGTAGCCTATGGCTACACCTTC
few	TRBV12-3/TRBV12-4	NA	TRBJ2-3	CASSPGVTDTQYF	TGTGCCAGCAGCCCTGGGGTCACAGATACGCAGTATTTT
NA	TRBV30	NA	TRBJ2-4	CAWTGPGMNIQYF	TGTGCCTGGACCGGACCAGGGATGAACATTCAGTACTTT
few	TRBV7-9	NA	TRBJ1-2	CASSLREGDYGYTF	TGTGCCAGCAGTCTTCGTGAGGGGGACTATGGCTACACCTTC
few	TRBV5-1	TRBD1	TRBJ2-3	CASSTQTGNADTQYF	TGCGCCAGCAGCACCCAGACAGGGAACGCAGATACGCAGTATTTT
few	TRBV5-1	TRBD1	TRBJ2-5	CASSISGQFQETQYF	TGCGCCAGCAGCATATCGGGACAGTTCCAAGAGACCCAGTACTTC
NA	TRBV11-2	NA	TRBJ1-4	CASSLPRGEKLFF	TGTGCCAGCAGCTTACCCCGTGGGGAAAAACTGTTTTTT
once	TRBV9	TRBD2	TRBJ2-1	CASSVGGLAGGPRSYNEQFF	TGTGCCAGCAGCGTAGGGGGACTAGCGGGAGGGCCGAGGTCCTACAATGAGCAGTTCTTC
NA	TRBV29-1	TRBD2	TRBJ2-3	CSMSSGGTDTQYF	TGCAGCATGTCTAGCGGGGGCACAGATACGCAGTATTTT
few	TRBV11-1	TRBD2	TRBJ2-2	CASSSSLSGSGDTGELFF	TGTGCCAGCAGCTCTTCCCTTAGCGGGAGCGGGGACACCGGGGAGCTGTTTTTT
few	TRBV9	NA	TRBJ1-3	CASSVGQGGGNTIYF	TGTGCCAGCAGCGTAGGCCAGGGAGGCGGAAACACCATATATTTT
few	TRBV20-1	NA	TRBJ2-2	CSASGSTGELFF	TGCAGTGCTAGCGGGAGCACCGGGGAGCTGTTTTTT
NA	TRBV29-1	NA	TRBJ2-5	CSAEGGRAPQETQYF	TGCAGCGCTGAGGGGGGCAGGGCGCCCCAAGAGACCCAGTACTTC
NA	TRBV5-1	TRBD1	TRBJ2-6	CASSWDRGLGANVLTF	TGCGCCAGCAGCTGGGACAGGGGGCTAGGGGCCAACGTCCTGACTTTC
many	TRBV7-2	NA	TRBJ1-6	CASSFPLTPLHF	TGTGCCAGCAGCTTCCCGTTAACACCCCTCCACTTT
NA	TRBV12-3/TRBV12-4	NA	TRBJ1-1	CASSSGSNTEAFF	TGTGCCAGCAGTTCTGGGTCGAACACTGAAGCTTTCTTT
many	TRBV6-5	NA	TRBJ1-6	CASSYSTGNSPLHF	TGTGCCAGCAGTTACTCCACAGGGAATTCACCCCTCCACTTT
NA	TRBV29-1	NA	TRBJ2-5	CSAPAGTETQYF	TGCAGCGCCCCGGCGGGAACAGAGACCCAGTACTTC
NA	TRBV7-9	TRBD1	TRBJ2-5	CASSPRQGETQYF	TGTGCCAGCAGCCCCCGACAGGGGGAGACCCAGTACTTC
NA	TRBV2	TRBD2	TRBJ2-3	CASSEEERGVTDTQYF	TGTGCCAGCAGTGAAGAGGAGCGGGGAGTCACAGATACGCAGTATTTT
few	TRBV10-3	TRBD2	TRBJ2-1	CAISDLAGGPYNEQFF	TGTGCCATCAGTGACCTAGCGGGAGGGCCCTACAATGAGCAGTTCTTC
NA	TRBV20-1	NA	TRBJ1-2	CSAPYSAGYGYTF	TGCAGTGCTCCTTATTCAGCGGGATATGGCTACACCTTC
few	TRBV6-5	TRBD2	TRBJ2-3	CASSYTGGGTDTQYF	TGTGCCAGCAGTTACACGGGGGGAGGCACAGATACGCAGTATTTT
few	TRBV5-1	NA	TRBJ2-2	CASSLGSLNTGELFF	TGCGCCAGCAGCTTGGGCAGTTTGAACACCGGGGAGCTGTTTTTT
NA	TRBV29-1	TRBD2	TRBJ2-3	CSVVSTSGTGPDTQYF	TGCAGCGTTGTTTCGACTAGCGGGACGGGGCCAGATACGCAGTATTTT
many	TRBV27	TRBD2	TRBJ2-1	CASSLALAGEQFF	TGTGCCAGCAGTTTAGCCCTAGCGGGGGAGCAGTTCTTC
NA	TRBV18	NA	TRBJ1-1	CASSRTMVEAFF	TGTGCCAGCTCCCGGACGATGGTCGAAGCTTTCTTT
few	TRBV5-1	NA	TRBJ1-1	CASSFSGGGNTEAFF	TGCGCCAGCAGCTTCAGCGGGGGCGGGAACACTGAAGCTTTCTTT
NA	TRBV6-5	NA	TRBJ1-1	CASSLTGIQGEAFF	TGTGCCAGCAGCTTAACAGGGATCCAGGGGGAAGCTTTCTTT
many	TRBV10-3	NA	TRBJ1-1	CAIKGRGVGNTEAFF	TGTGCCATCAAAGGTAGAGGGGTTGGGAACACTGAAGCTTTCTTT